A selection of T cell receptor beta chains follows, all from one sample in a study of T cells expressing NK-cell markers. With the 5' RACE reads reprocessed, TCRdb shows one record per CDR3 protein and no DNA. With about 430,000 distinct CDR3 sequences in the sample, the ten largest clones hold 1.4%. What was sequenced was blood T cells: a sorted CD56 or NKG2C T cell subset, CD4+ or CD8+ T cells, or bulk PBMC T cells (not recorded which). All receptors derive from a woman aged 45-59 years in good health. Each CDR3 is given with its conserved first and last residue.

V: TRBV7-2
J: TRBJ2-1
CDR3: CASSLGVASNEQFF

V: TRBV4-1
J: TRBJ2-3
CDR3: CASSHSSGTGGRLAGGTDTQYF

V: TRBV12-3/TRBV12-4
J: TRBJ2-5
CDR3: CASTTRGIRDYETQYF

V: TRBV12-3/TRBV12-4
J: TRBJ1-4
CDR3: CASSLGWDEKLFF

V: TRBV18
J: TRBJ2-3
CDR3: CASSPPRASTDTQYF

V: TRBV20-1
J: TRBJ2-3
CDR3: CSARYLPGLKADTQYF

V: TRBV7-3
J: TRBJ2-7
CDR3: CASSPGRLPYEQYF

V: TRBV2
J: TRBJ1-5
CDR3: CASSEEGLSNQPQHF

V: TRBV7-9
J: TRBJ2-1
CDR3: CASSQSGKSYNEQFF

V: TRBV10-1
J: TRBJ2-1
CDR3: CASSELGGPNNEQFF

V: TRBV11-2
J: TRBJ2-3
CDR3: CASSLGRAGSTDTQYF

V: TRBV5-1
J: TRBJ1-6
CDR3: CASSAVMRSSYNSPLHF

V: TRBV20-1
J: TRBJ1-2
CDR3: CSASAGGRSYGYTF

V: TRBV5-1
J: TRBJ2-7
CDR3: CASSFSGTVYEQYF

V: TRBV12-3/TRBV12-4
J: TRBJ1-1
CDR3: CASRYDGTEAFF

V: TRBV19
J: TRBJ2-1
CDR3: CASSKDYYNEQFF

V: TRBV5-1
J: TRBJ2-1
CDR3: CASSKDSWGNEQFF

V: TRBV20-1
J: TRBJ2-5
CDR3: CSARVWLAGRQETQYF

V: TRBV5-8
J: TRBJ2-1
CDR3: CASSTGLAGEGQFF

V: TRBV5-1
J: TRBJ2-7
CDR3: CASSEGDRLEQYF

V: TRBV28
J: TRBJ1-1
CDR3: CASSPPVGMNTEAFF

V: TRBV18
J: TRBJ2-5
CDR3: CASSPILPNKQETQYF

V: TRBV18
J: TRBJ2-4
CDR3: CASSPSPTSGTGPAYF

V: TRBV24-1
J: TRBJ2-3
CDR3: CATSDRLGGSTDTQYF

V: TRBV15
J: TRBJ2-5
CDR3: CATSRDGSQETQYF

V: TRBV5-5
J: TRBJ2-7
CDR3: CASSADSPYEQYF

V: TRBV11-2
J: TRBJ1-4
CDR3: CASSLGPLVKLFF

V: TRBV12-3/TRBV12-4
J: TRBJ1-2
CDR3: CASSFRRWQGIDGYTF

V: TRBV20-1
J: TRBJ1-5
CDR3: CSAAGTGGVVEPQHF

V: TRBV6-4
J: TRBJ1-1
CDR3: CASSSETIENTEAFF

V: TRBV5-1
J: TRBJ2-1
CDR3: CASSSQTSGSNNEQFF

V: TRBV6-5
J: TRBJ2-2
CDR3: CASSYAKQGVGELFF

V: TRBV27
J: TRBJ2-3
CDR3: CASSLRPTRDTQYF

V: TRBV7-7
J: TRBJ1-2
CDR3: CASGDRVGGYTF

V: TRBV11-2
J: TRBJ2-5
CDR3: CASSLGLRGEETQYF

V: TRBV6-1
J: TRBJ1-2
CDR3: CASKATGTGRYGYTF

V: TRBV7-9
J: TRBJ2-7
CDR3: CASTGGDRASYEQYF

V: TRBV11-2
J: TRBJ2-5
CDR3: CASRGGGGRETQYF

V: TRBV5-1
J: TRBJ2-5
CDR3: CASSLGAERVQTTQYF

V: TRBV29-1
J: TRBJ2-1
CDR3: CSVDKKHNQRILSSYNEQFF

V: TRBV19
J: TRBJ1-1
CDR3: CATEEGAKAFF

V: TRBV2
J: TRBJ1-6
CDR3: CASSLSLSPLHF

V: TRBV11-1
J: TRBJ2-2
CDR3: CASSPWGGPNTGELFF

V: TRBV29-1
J: TRBJ2-3
CDR3: CSAGGGPSTDTQYF

V: TRBV12-3/TRBV12-4
J: TRBJ2-5
CDR3: CASSFTSGQETQYF

V: TRBV5-1
J: TRBJ1-4
CDR3: CASSVQGVDEKLFF

V: TRBV11-3
J: TRBJ1-1
CDR3: CASSVGTGKAFF

V: TRBV7-9
J: TRBJ2-1
CDR3: CASSLEGELQFF

V: TRBV11-3
J: TRBJ1-1
CDR3: CASSITGGVTEAFF

V: TRBV10-3
J: TRBJ1-5
CDR3: CAISERGGGNQPQHF

V: TRBV24-1
J: TRBJ2-1
CDR3: CATSDPGTRGYNEQFF

V: TRBV20-1
J: TRBJ2-1
CDR3: CSARVVSGSRGEQFF

V: TRBV7-2
J: TRBJ1-5
CDR3: CASSRHRDRTIPHQPQHF

V: TRBV12-3/TRBV12-4
J: TRBJ1-2
CDR3: CASSLYRGQGVGEGYTF

V: TRBV10-3
J: TRBJ2-3
CDR3: CAIGTGISDTQYF

V: TRBV24-1
J: TRBJ2-1
CDR3: CATSGSPGLEQFF

V: TRBV21-1
J: TRBJ2-4
CDR3: CASSKENIQYF

V: TRBV20-1
J: TRBJ2-5
CDR3: CSARPQGPGQETQYF

V: TRBV15
J: TRBJ1-1
CDR3: CATSRDGETGVRKAFF